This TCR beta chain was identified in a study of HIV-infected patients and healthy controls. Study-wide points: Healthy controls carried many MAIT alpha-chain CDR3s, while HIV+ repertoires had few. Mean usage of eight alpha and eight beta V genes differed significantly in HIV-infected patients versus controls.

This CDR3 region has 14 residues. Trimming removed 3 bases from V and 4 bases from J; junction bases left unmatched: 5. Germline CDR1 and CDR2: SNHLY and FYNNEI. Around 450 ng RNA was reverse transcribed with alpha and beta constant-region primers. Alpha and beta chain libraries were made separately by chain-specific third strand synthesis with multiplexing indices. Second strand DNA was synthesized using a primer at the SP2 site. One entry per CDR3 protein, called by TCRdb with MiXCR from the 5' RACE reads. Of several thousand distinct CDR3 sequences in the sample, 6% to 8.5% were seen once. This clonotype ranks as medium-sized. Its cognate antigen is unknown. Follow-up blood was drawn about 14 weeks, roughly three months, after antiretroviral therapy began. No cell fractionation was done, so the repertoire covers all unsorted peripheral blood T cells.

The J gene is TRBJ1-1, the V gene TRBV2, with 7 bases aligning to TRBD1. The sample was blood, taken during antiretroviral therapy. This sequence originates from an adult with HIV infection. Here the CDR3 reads CASSDPGTVTEAFF. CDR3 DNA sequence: TGTGCCAGCAGTGATCCCGGGACAGTCACTGAAGCTTTCTTT.